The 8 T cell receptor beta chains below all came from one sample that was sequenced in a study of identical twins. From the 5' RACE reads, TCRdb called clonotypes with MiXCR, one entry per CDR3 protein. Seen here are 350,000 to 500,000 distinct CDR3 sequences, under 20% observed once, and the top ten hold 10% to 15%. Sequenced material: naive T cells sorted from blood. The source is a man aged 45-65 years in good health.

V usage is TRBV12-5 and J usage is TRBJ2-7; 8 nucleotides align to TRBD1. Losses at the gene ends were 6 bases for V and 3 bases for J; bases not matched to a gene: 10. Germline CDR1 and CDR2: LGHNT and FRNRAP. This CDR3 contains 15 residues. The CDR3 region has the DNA TGTGCTAGTGGAGAAGGACAGGGAAGTATCTACGAGCAGTACTTC. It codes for CASGEGQGSIYEQYF.

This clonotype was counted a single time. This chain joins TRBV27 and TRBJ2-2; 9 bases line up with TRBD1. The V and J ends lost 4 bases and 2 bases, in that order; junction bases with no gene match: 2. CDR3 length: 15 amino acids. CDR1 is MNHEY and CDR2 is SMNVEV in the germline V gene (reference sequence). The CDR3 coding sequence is TGTGCCAGCAGTTGGACAGGGGTCAACACCGGGGAGCTGTTTTTT. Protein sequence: CASSWTGVNTGELFF.

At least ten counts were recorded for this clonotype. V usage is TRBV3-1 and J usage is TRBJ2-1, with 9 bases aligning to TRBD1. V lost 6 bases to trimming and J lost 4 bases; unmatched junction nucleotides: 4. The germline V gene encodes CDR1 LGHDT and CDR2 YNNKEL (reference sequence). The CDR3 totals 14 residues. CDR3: CASRGQGLYNEQFF. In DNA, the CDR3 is TGTGCCAGCAGGGGACAGGGTCTTTACAATGAGCAGTTCTTC.

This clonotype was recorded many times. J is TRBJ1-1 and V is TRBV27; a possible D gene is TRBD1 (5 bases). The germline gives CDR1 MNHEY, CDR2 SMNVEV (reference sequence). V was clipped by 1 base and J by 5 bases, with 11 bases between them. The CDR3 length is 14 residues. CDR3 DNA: TGTGCCAGCAGTTTATACGCAGGGAGAACTGAAGCTTTCTTT. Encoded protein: CASSLYAGRTEAFF.

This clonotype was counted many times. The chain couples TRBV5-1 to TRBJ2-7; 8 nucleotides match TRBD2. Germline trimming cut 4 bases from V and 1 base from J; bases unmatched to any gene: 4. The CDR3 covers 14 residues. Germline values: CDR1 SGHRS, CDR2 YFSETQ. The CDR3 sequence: CASSPPGGSYEQYF. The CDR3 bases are TGCGCCAGCAGCCCTCCGGGGGGGTCCTACGAGCAGTACTTC.

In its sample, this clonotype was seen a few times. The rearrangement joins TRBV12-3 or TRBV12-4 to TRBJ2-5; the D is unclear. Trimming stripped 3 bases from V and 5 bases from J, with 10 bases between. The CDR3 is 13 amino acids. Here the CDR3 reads CASSFASGETQYF. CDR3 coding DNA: TGTGCCAGCAGTTTTGCCTCGGGCGAGACCCAGTACTTC.

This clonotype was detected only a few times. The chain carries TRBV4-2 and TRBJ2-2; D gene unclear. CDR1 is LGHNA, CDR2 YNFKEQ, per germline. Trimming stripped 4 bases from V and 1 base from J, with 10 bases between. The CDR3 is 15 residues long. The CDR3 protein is CASSPGAGNTGELFF. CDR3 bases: TGTGCCAGCAGCCCAGGAGCAGGGAACACCGGGGAGCTGTTTTTT.

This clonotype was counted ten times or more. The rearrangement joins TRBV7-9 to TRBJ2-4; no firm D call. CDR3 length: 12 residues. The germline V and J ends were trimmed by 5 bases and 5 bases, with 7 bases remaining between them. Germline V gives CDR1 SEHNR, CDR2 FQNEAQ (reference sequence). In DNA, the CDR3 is TGTGCCAGCAGCGAAGGGCAAAACATTCAGTACTTC. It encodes CASSEGQNIQYF. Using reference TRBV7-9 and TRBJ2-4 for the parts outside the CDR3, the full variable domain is DTGVSQNPRHKITKRGQNVTFRCDPISEHNRLYWYRQTLGQGPEFLTYFQNEAQLEKSRLLSDRFSAERPKGSFSTLEIQRTEQGDSAMYLCASSEGQNIQYFGAGTRLSVL.